The source of this T cell receptor beta chain is a study of T-cell memory formation after mild COVID-19. This clonotype appeared many times. MiXCR was run by TCRdb on the 5' RACE reads, yielding one entry per CDR3 protein. The profile covers more than 80,000 distinct CDR3 sequences, with roughly an eighth appearing a single time and around 25% taken by the ten largest. CDR1 is SGHKS and CDR2 is YYEKEE in the germline V gene (reference sequence). Trimming cost V 3 bases and J 6 bases, with 10 bases left between them. This CDR3 spans 13 amino acids. This clonotype was sampled from an adult woman who had mild COVID-19 (a few samples of this study predate the infection). Cell type and time point are not known. Sequencing was done on a sample of PBMCs or a T cell subset sorted from them (not recorded which). V usage is TRBV5-5 and J usage is TRBJ2-1; the D is unclear. The CDR3 DNA sequence: TGTGCCAGCAGCTGGGATGTGGCCAATGAGCAGTTCTTC. Translating it yields CASSWDVANEQFF.